Listed below are T cell receptor beta chains from one sample, sequenced in a study of CD8+ T cells in alopecia areata. Profiling relied on immunoSEQ multiplex PCR, and the TCRdb table lists in-frame clones only, not all of them. The sample yields 130,000 to 150,000 clones, about 87% seen once. This specimen was CD8+ T cells sorted from blood, taken at week 0. The receptor set was obtained from a human donor with alopecia areata. Both conserved end residues are part of each CDR3.

V	J	CDR3
TRBV27	TRBJ2-5	CASSPLQGPDQETQYF
TRBV6-5	TRBJ2-5	CASSFSGQGSETQYF
TRBV28	TRBJ2-7	CASSLSETRTGEQYF
TRBV5-1	TRBJ1-1	CASSLVFRVLSRPEAFF
TRBV6-5	TRBJ2-2	CASSYGLGNTGELFF
TRBV4-1	TRBJ1-2	CASSQDDTGDYGYTF
TRBV7-8	TRBJ2-7	CASSPWDRVNEQYF
TRBV7-9	TRBJ2-3	CASSSSETSTDTQYF
TRBV7-9	TRBJ2-3	CASTPTGSSTDTQYF
TRBV4-1	TRBJ2-7	CASSQGLAAESSYEQYF
TRBV7-2	TRBJ2-5	CASTSNDRKETQYF
TRBV6-1	TRBJ2-7	CASGTFYEQYF
TRBV7-3	TRBJ2-1	CASSLIGGSTYNEQFF
TRBV2	TRBJ2-1	CARIGLAGDNEQFF
TRBV27	TRBJ2-1	CASRDGADEQFF
TRBV6-5	TRBJ2-7	CASSSGLPYEQYF
TRBV29-1	TRBJ1-2	CSVEDRGYGYTF
TRBV9	TRBJ2-7	CASSPLDRVYEQYF
TRBV9	TRBJ2-1	CASSASGTVYNEQFF
TRBV5-1	-	CASSLPDGAYEQYF
TRBV27	TRBJ1-3	CASSLTAFSGNTIYF
TRBV6-6	TRBJ1-1	CASSYSRGEAFF
TRBV6-4	TRBJ2-2	CASSDSPQGNTGELFF
TRBV19	TRBJ2-1	CASSTTGFQFSYNEQFF
TRBV5-1	TRBJ1-2	CASSPGDGNYGYTF
TRBV6-1	TRBJ2-1	CASSDTELYNEQFF
TRBV6-4	TRBJ1-4	CASSDSMLPEKLFF
TRBV5-6	TRBJ2-5	CASSSFSASLLVETQYF